This T cell receptor beta chain was identified in a study of shared clonotypes between healthy human individuals. The assay was immunoSEQ multiplex PCR, and TCRdb's table has in-frame clones only and misses some. The profile shows hundreds of thousands of clones, around 81% of them singletons. A few counts support this clone. The receptor comes from a woman in her forties in good health. Some clones in this sample may be carry-over from other donors' samples. Sequences were obtained from PBMCs.

This CDR3 is CASWGGIQAFF. The CDR3 coding sequence is TGTGCCAGCTGGGGGGGGATCCAAGCTTTCTTT. The chain recombines TRBV19 with TRBJ1-1, with D tentatively TRBD1 (5 bases). The CDR3 extends over 11 amino acids. The V end was cut by 9 bases, the J end by 9 bases, with 14 bases between. The germline CDR1 and CDR2 sequences are LNHDA and SQIVND (reference sequence).